One and the same sample provided the 31 T cell receptor beta chains below, sequenced in a study of blood T cell repertoires in COVID-19. TCRdb keeps only in-frame clones here, not all; method: immunoSEQ multiplex PCR. Here the sample spans some 25,000 clones, approximately 81% being singletons. Material for sequencing was peripheral blood. The receptors were sampled from a human donor in a cohort sampled during active COVID-19.

V usage is TRBV28 and J usage is TRBJ2-3; 9 positions match TRBD2. The V and J ends lost 3 bases and 1 base, in that order; junction bases with no gene match: 8. Germline V gene lookup returns CDR1 MDHEN and CDR2 SYDVKM. The CDR3 spans 17 residues. The CDR3 coding sequence is TGTGCCAGCAGTTTTGCTAGCGGGGTAACCGGCACAGATACGCAGTATTTT. Its translation is CASSFASGVTGTDTQYF.

The chain carries TRBV6-5 and TRBJ1-3; TRBD1 aligns across 11 bases. This CDR3 region has 13 residues. Germline values: CDR1 MNHEY, CDR2 SVGAGI. Trimming removed 7 bases from V and 7 bases from J; junction bases left unmatched: 3. CDR3 residues: CASTWDRGNTIYF. The CDR3 nucleotides read TGTGCCAGCACCTGGGACAGGGGGAACACCATATATTTT.

The chain has TRBV27 and TRBJ2-1; 11 bases fit TRBD2. The CDR3 runs 16 residues. The V segment lost 2 bases and the J segment 9 bases; nucleotides outside the gene matches: 9. CDR1 is MNHEY, CDR2 SMNVEV, per germline (reference sequence). CDR3 sequence (DNA): TGTGCCAGCAGTTTACTAGCGGGGGGTCCTCAAGGTGAGCAGTTCTTC. This gives the protein CASSLLAGGPQGEQFF.

The chain couples TRBV4-1 to TRBJ1-6, with 9 positions matching TRBD1. The CDR3 length is 15 residues. Germline CDR1 MGHRA, CDR2 YSYEKL. Trimming cost V 2 bases and J 13 bases; bases outside gene matches: 9. Here the CDR3 DNA reads TGCGCCAGCAGCCAATTCCGGGACAGGGCCGGGCCCCTCCACTTT. Encoded protein: CASSQFRDRAGPLHF.

The V and J genes are TRBV5-6 and TRBJ1-3; D might be TRBD1 (5 bases). Trimming cost V 0 bases and J 0 bases, with 10 bases left between them. CDR1 SGHDT and CDR2 YYEEEE come from the germline V gene. This CDR3 is 16 amino acids long. CDR3 coding DNA: TGTGCCAGCAGCTTGGTCAGGGCCTACTCTGGAAACACCATATATTTT. This encodes CASSLVRAYSGNTIYF.

The rearrangement uses TRBV12-3 or TRBV12-4 and TRBJ1-1; TRBD1 matches at 7 bases. The V and J ends lost 5 bases and 4 bases, in that order; junction bases with no gene match: 4. The CDR3 spans 13 residues. CDR3 DNA: TGTGCCAGCAGTCCCCGACAGGGCACTGAAGCTTTCTTT. Amino acids: CASSPRQGTEAFF.

The chain uses TRBV28 and TRBJ2-7, with D maybe TRBD1 (6 bases). V was clipped by 5 bases and J by 0 bases, with 17 bases between them. The CDR3 consists of 16 residues. Germline V gene sequence: CDR1 MDHEN, CDR2 SYDVKM. CDR3 residues: CASSRSGQPISYEQYF. CDR3 in DNA: TGTGCCAGCAGTCGTTCCGGACAGCCCATCTCCTACGAGCAGTACTTC.

V is TRBV10-1 and J is TRBJ1-5; TRBD1 matches 8 bases. CDR3 length equals 15 residues. Trimming at V came to 6 bases and at J to 5 bases, leaving 9 bases not matched to a gene. The germline gives CDR1 WNHNN, CDR2 SYGVQD (reference sequence). The CDR3 DNA reads as TGCGCCAGCAGGCCGCCAGGGGGCGTATATCAGCCCCAGCATTTT. Translated: CASRPPGGVYQPQHF.

The V gene is TRBV15, the J gene TRBJ2-7, with 14 bases aligning to TRBD2. The germline CDR1 and CDR2 sequences are LNHNV and YYDKDF (reference sequence). The CDR3 has 16 residues. V lost 3 bases, J lost 7 bases, and 8 bases stayed unmatched. The CDR3 region has the DNA TGTGCCACCAGCAGGGGACTAGCGGGAGAGATAGGGGAGCAGTACTTC. It specifies CATSRGLAGEIGEQYF. Drawing the rest from reference TRBV15 and TRBJ2-7, the complete variable domain is DAMVIQNPRYQVTQFGKPVTLSCSQTLNHNVMYWYQQKSSQAPKLLFHYYDKDFNNEADTPDNFQSRRPNTSFCFLDIRSPGLGDTAMYLCATSRGLAGEIGEQYFGPGTRLTVT.

The chain combines TRBV6-2 or TRBV6-3 with TRBJ2-2; a possible D gene is TRBD2 (6 bases). Trimming took off 5 bases at V and 7 bases at J, with 14 bases between the two ends. Looked up from germline, CDR1 is MNHEY and CDR2 is SVGEGT. CDR3 length: 14 residues. The CDR3 nucleotides read TGTGCCAGCAGTATTGTGGGGGGAATCGGGGAGCTGTTTTTT. As protein: CASSIVGGIGELFF.

This rearrangement joins TRBV5-1 to TRBJ1-1, with 7 bases aligning to TRBD1. Germline CDR1 reads SGHRS; CDR2 reads YFSETQ. The V segment lost 7 bases and the J segment 4 bases; nucleotides outside the gene matches: 10. The CDR3 is 14 amino acids. Here the CDR3 reads CASQGQAGVTEAFF. The CDR3 DNA follows: TGCGCCAGCCAAGGACAGGCGGGTGTCACTGAAGCTTTCTTT.

This sequence joins TRBV4-3 and TRBJ1-5, with D hard to call. There are 12 residues in the CDR3. CDR1 is LGHNA and CDR2 is YSLEER in the germline V gene. Trimming took off 1 base at V and 9 bases at J, with 7 bases between the two ends. The CDR3 sequence is CASSQGAGPQHF. The CDR3 DNA reads TGCGCCAGCAGCCAAGGAGCGGGGCCCCAGCATTTT.

This chain uses TRBV7-3 with TRBJ2-1; 11 nucleotides align to TRBD2. V trimming: 7 bases; J trimming: 7 bases; junction bases outside the gene matches: 6. Germline V gene data show CDR1 as SGHTA and CDR2 as FQGTGA. This CDR3 is built from 14 residues. CDR3: CASNLAGGRNEQFF. CDR3 coding DNA: TGTGCCAGCAACCTAGCGGGGGGCCGGAATGAGCAGTTCTTC. The entire variable domain, with the rest obtained from reference TRBV7-3 and TRBJ2-1, is as follows: GAGVSQTPSNKVTEKGKYVELRCDPISGHTALYWYRQSLGQGPEFLIYFQGTGAADDSGLPNDRFFAVRPEGSVSTLKIQRTERGDSAVYLCASNLAGGRNEQFFGPGTRLTVL.

This rearrangement joins TRBV19 to TRBJ1-1; 11 bases match TRBD1. V was clipped by 5 bases and J by 5 bases; unmatched bases: 7. The CDR3 consists of 15 residues. Germline CDR1 and CDR2: LNHDA and SQIVND (reference sequence). DNA for the CDR3: TGTGCCAGTAGTCCCGTGGGACAGGGGGTTACTGAAGCTTTCTTT. It specifies CASSPVGQGVTEAFF.

The chain couples TRBV29-1 to TRBJ2-1; the match to TRBD2 covers 7 bases. Looked up from germline, CDR1 is SQVTM and CDR2 is ANQGSEA. Losses at the gene ends were 5 bases for V and 8 bases for J; bases not matched to a gene: 12. The CDR3 covers 14 residues. CDR3 in DNA: TGCAGCGTTCGGCGGGGGTTCCCGGGGGATGAGCAGTTCTTC. Amino acid sequence: CSVRRGFPGDEQFF.

This rearrangement joins TRBV27 to TRBJ1-4; 10 nucleotides agree with TRBD1. The ends lost 6 bases at V and 6 bases at J; junction bases unmatched: 1. CDR3 size: 13 residues. Per the germline V gene, CDR1 is MNHEY and CDR2 is SMNVEV (reference sequence). CDR3: CASRGTGDEKLFF. CDR3 in DNA: TGTGCCAGCAGGGGGACAGGGGATGAAAAACTGTTTTTT.

The chain uses TRBV7-9 and TRBJ1-4, with D possibly matching TRBD1 (5 bases). Germline assignment: CDR1 SEHNR and CDR2 FQNEAQ (reference sequence). The length of the CDR3 is 13 residues. Deletions cut 4 bases from V and 10 bases from J, with 13 bases between. The CDR3 nucleotides read TGTGCCAGCAGCTCCGGGACTCTCGGAAAACTGTTTTTT. It specifies CASSSGTLGKLFF.

This sequence joins TRBV4-1 and TRBJ2-2; 7 nucleotides align to TRBD2. Germline V CDR1 and CDR2: MGHRA, YSYEKL. The CDR3 loop spans 17 amino acids. V lost 1 base, J lost 4 bases, and 9 bases stayed unmatched. The CDR3 coding sequence is TGCGCCAGCAGCCAAGGGGTCCTGGGGAGGGGCACCGGGGAGCTGTTTTTT. This sequence encodes CASSQGVLGRGTGELFF.

CDR3 amino acids: CASSQDQNRNFQPQHF. For the CDR3, the DNA is TGCGCCAGCAGCCAAGATCAGAACAGGAATTTTCAGCCCCAGCATTTT. The chain employs TRBV4-1 and TRBJ1-5; maybe TRBD1 (5 bases). CDR3 size: 16 residues. Trimming took off 0 bases at V and 6 bases at J, with 15 bases between the two ends. Germline CDR1 and CDR2: MGHRA and YSYEKL.

The V and J genes are TRBV6-1 and TRBJ2-5; the D gene is possibly TRBD2 (5 bases). Germline loops: CDR1 MNHNS, CDR2 SASEGT. V lost 0 bases and J 0 bases, leaving 8 bases between the germline ends. This CDR3 region has 15 residues. The CDR3 loop reads CASSEASGYQETQYF. For the CDR3, the DNA is TGTGCCAGCAGTGAAGCCAGCGGCTACCAAGAGACCCAGTACTTC.

J is TRBJ1-2 and V is TRBV7-9; TRBD1 matches at 7 bases. V dropped 3 bases and J dropped 8; count of bases not matched to a gene: 6. Per germline, CDR1 SEHNR and CDR2 FQNEAQ (reference sequence). The CDR3 consists of 13 residues. The DNA of the CDR3 is TGTGCCAGCAGCTTTAGGGACAGCAACGGCTACACCTTC. Translation: CASSFRDSNGYTF.

The chain employs TRBV27 and TRBJ2-7; TRBD2 matches 12 bases. The length of the CDR3 is 14 residues. CDR1 is MNHEY, CDR2 SMNVEV, per germline (reference sequence). The V segment lost 6 bases and the J segment 6 bases; nucleotides outside the gene matches: 6. The CDR3 loop reads CASSYGLAGTEQYF. In DNA, the CDR3 is TGTGCCAGCAGCTATGGACTAGCGGGAACCGAGCAGTACTTC.

This clone was counted only a few times. The genes are TRBV19 and TRBJ1-4; tentative D call: TRBD1 (5 bases). V lost 2 bases, J lost 8 bases, and 12 bases lay in between. This CDR3 region has 14 residues. CDR1 is LNHDA and CDR2 is SQIVND in the germline V gene (reference sequence). The CDR3 DNA reads TGTGCCAGTAGTATAATGGGGGGACCGGAAAAACTGTTTTTT. Amino acid sequence: CASSIMGGPEKLFF.

The chain is built from TRBV7-8 and TRBJ1-1; D gene uncertain. Germline-derived CDR1 and CDR2 are SGHVS and FQNEAQ. This CDR3 region has 15 residues. Between the trimmed V and J ends, which lost 2 bases and 4 bases, there was a span of 14 bases. The CDR3 coding sequence is TGTGCCAGCAGCTTAACCTTGACGGCGGGCACTGAAGCTTTCTTT. Translation gives CASSLTLTAGTEAFF.

The gene calls are TRBV25-1 and TRBJ1-2, with D maybe TRBD1 (6 bases). CDR1 MGHDK and CDR2 SYGVNS come from the germline V gene. The CDR3 sequence is 16 residues long. V was trimmed by 3 bases and J by 8 bases, leaving 22 bases between them. CDR3 nucleotides: TGTGCCAGCAGTGATTCTTCGGGACAAAGGTTGCGGGGCTACACCTTC. It translates to CASSDSSGQRLRGYTF.

CDR3 amino acids: CASSFELREQYF. The CDR3 nucleotides read TGTGCCAGCAGTTTTGAGCTCCGCGAGCAGTACTTC. The V call is TRBV12-3 or TRBV12-4, the J call TRBJ2-7; D remains unclear. The ends were cut back, 3 bases at V and 6 bases at J, with 9 bases in the middle. The length of the CDR3 is 12 residues.

The rearrangement joins TRBV27 to TRBJ1-2; the D gene is possibly TRBD1 (6 bases). Looked up from germline, CDR1 is MNHEY and CDR2 is SMNVEV (reference sequence). The CDR3 loop spans 19 amino acids. The V gene lost 3 bases and the J gene lost 2 bases, with 25 bases spanning the gap. The CDR3 nucleotides are TGTGCCAGCAGTTTTGTGACCCCACCCCAGGGGACGGTAAACTATGGCTACACCTTC. Translated, it gives CASSFVTPPQGTVNYGYTF.

V usage is TRBV6-5 and J usage is TRBJ2-7; 9 nucleotides align to TRBD1. The CDR3 has 13 amino acids. Germline V gene data show CDR1 as MNHEY and CDR2 as SVGAGI. V lost 8 bases to trimming and J lost 6 bases; unmatched junction nucleotides: 8. This CDR3 is CASPTGQGGEQYF. DNA for the CDR3: TGTGCCAGCCCTACGGGACAGGGTGGCGAGCAGTACTTC.

This clone occurred a few times. The V gene is TRBV28, the J gene TRBJ1-1, with D perhaps TRBD1 (5 bases). Germline CDR1 is MDHEN and CDR2 is SYDVKM. The CDR3 consists of 14 residues. V gave up 6 bases and J gave up 8 bases, with 19 bases separating them. CDR3 DNA: TGTGCCAGCAGCCTTAGGGGCAGCCGGGGGGAAGCTTTCTTT. This gives the protein CASSLRGSRGEAFF.

This clone was found a few times. The chain links TRBV5-6 to TRBJ1-1; unclear D gene. Germline lookup yields CDR1 SGHDT and CDR2 YYEEEE. Deletions cut 2 bases from V and 1 base from J, with 12 bases between. This CDR3 has 15 residues. CDR3 sequence: CASSLDWAGNTEAFF. The CDR3 DNA is TGTGCCAGCAGCTTAGATTGGGCGGGGAACACTGAAGCTTTCTTT.

The V gene is TRBV23-1, the J gene TRBJ1-2; D is possibly TRBD1 (6 bases). TRBV23-1 is marked as an open reading frame, function uncertain. The V end was cut by 5 bases, the J end by 0 bases, with 19 bases between. The CDR3 has 17 residues. In nucleotides, the CDR3 is TGCGCCAGCAGTAAGGGGTTACAGGGCCTCTCTAACTATGGCTACACCTTC. Translation gives CASSKGLQGLSNYGYTF.